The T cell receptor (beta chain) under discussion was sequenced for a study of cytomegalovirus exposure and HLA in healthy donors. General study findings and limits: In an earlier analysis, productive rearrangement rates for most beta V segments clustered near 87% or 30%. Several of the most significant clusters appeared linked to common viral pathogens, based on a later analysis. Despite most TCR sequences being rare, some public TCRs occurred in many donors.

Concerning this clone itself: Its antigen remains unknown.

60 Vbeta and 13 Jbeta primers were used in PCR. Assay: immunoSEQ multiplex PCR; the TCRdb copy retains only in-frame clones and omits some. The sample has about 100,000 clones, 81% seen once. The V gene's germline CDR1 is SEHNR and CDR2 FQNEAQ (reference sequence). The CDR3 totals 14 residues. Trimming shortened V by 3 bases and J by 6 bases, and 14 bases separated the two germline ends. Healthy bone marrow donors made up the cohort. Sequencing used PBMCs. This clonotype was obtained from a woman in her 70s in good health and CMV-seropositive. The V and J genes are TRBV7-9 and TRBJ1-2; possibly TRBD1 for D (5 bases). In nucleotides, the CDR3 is TGTGCCAGCAGCTTTGGCAGGGAAATGGATGGCTACACCTTC. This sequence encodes CASSFGREMDGYTF.